One and the same sample provided the 20 T cell receptor beta chains below, sequenced in a study of CXCR3-negative and CXCR3-positive naive CD8 T cells. Their antigens remain unidentified. Via 5' RACE with UMI labels, TRB cDNA libraries were prepared. TCRdb processed the 5' RACE reads again and assigns one entry to each CDR3 protein, with no DNA. Recorded for this sample: tens of thousands of distinct CDR3 sequences. General study results and limits: CXCR3-negative naive cells had less hydrophobic TRB CDR3s than did CXCR3-positive naive cells.

The sequencing input was naive CXCR3+ CD8+ T cells from blood. The subset here: CD45RO-CCR7+CD27+CD95- naive CD8+ T cells expressing CXCR3 (TNR3+). The receptors come from a human donor in good health. Some clones in this sample may be carry-over from other donors' samples.

V and J are TRBV29-1 and TRBJ2-7; TCRdb gives TRBD2 as the D gene, but with no DNA this cannot be confirmed. In germline, CDR1 is SQVTM, CDR2 ANQGSEA. This CDR3 region has 13 residues. The CDR3 sequence is CSVRTSDSYEQYF.

The rearrangement joins TRBV29-1 to TRBJ2-3. This CDR3 has 14 residues. The germline V gene has CDR1 SQVTM and CDR2 ANQGSEA. The CDR3 spells CSVDDLREPDTQYF.

The chain recombines TRBV15 with TRBJ1-1; lacking DNA, the TRBD1 call made by TCRdb goes unchecked. The CDR3 loop spans 12 amino acids. Germline CDR1 and CDR2: LNHNV and YYDKDF (reference sequence). CDR3 sequence: CATSRVAGEAFF. Supplemented by reference TRBV15 and TRBJ1-1, the full variable domain reads DAMVIQNPRYQVTQFGKPVTLSCSQTLNHNVMYWYQQKSSQAPKLLFHYYDKDFNNEADTPDNFQSRRPNTSFCFLDIRSPGLGDTAMYLCATSRVAGEAFFGQGTRLTVV.

The CDR3 sequence: CASNLQGPYEQYF. The V call is TRBV5-5, the J call TRBJ2-7. This CDR3 has 13 amino acids. Looked up from germline, CDR1 is SGHKS and CDR2 is YYEKEE (reference sequence).

V gene TRBV28 combines with J gene TRBJ2-3; without DNA, the TCRdb call of TRBD1 cannot be checked. The germline gives CDR1 MDHEN, CDR2 SYDVKM. The CDR3 is 14 residues long. The CDR3 sequence: CASSLQLTRDTQYF.

This sequence joins TRBV5-1 and TRBJ1-1; TCRdb reports TRBD1, a call that lacks DNA to check it against. The CDR3 loop spans 13 amino acids. Germline V gene data show CDR1 as SGHRS and CDR2 as YFSETQ. The CDR3 is CASSPTGGNGAFF.

J is TRBJ2-3 and V is TRBV9. The CDR3 contains 14 residues. Germline V gene data show CDR1 as SGDLS and CDR2 as YYNGEE. The CDR3 reads CASSVVAETDTQYF.

V and J are TRBV5-1 and TRBJ2-1; the D call of TRBD1 rests on TCRdb alone, since no DNA is present to check it. Germline V gene lookup returns CDR1 SGHRS and CDR2 YFSETQ. The CDR3 is 13 residues long. The CDR3 sequence: CASSGGLANEQFF.

The chain joins TRBV4-2 to TRBJ2-2; TCRdb indicates TRBD1, and absent DNA this call remains unverified. Germline CDR1 LGHNA, CDR2 YNFKEQ. This CDR3 is 15 amino acids long. CDR3 sequence reads: CATKGGTGASGELFF.

The genes are TRBV20-1 and TRBJ2-4. Per the germline V gene, CDR1 is DFQATT and CDR2 is SNEGSKA (reference sequence). The length of the CDR3 is 13 residues. CDR3 in amino acids: CSAREGTKNIQYF.

V and J are TRBV9 and TRBJ2-3; the TRBD1 assignment by TCRdb is unverifiable without DNA. CDR1 is SGDLS and CDR2 is YYNGEE in the germline V gene. The CDR3 is 15 residues long. This CDR3 is CASSVYAGGPDTQYF.

The CDR3 region is CASSQPGLPGETQYF. The J gene is TRBJ2-5, the V gene TRBV23-1; the D gene TCRdb calls, TRBD1, cannot be checked with no DNA. TRBV23-1 is recorded as an ORF, its role being uncertain. This CDR3 is 15 amino acids long.

This chain's CDR3 is CASRQGSGNTIYF. The chain uses TRBV12-3 or TRBV12-4 and TRBJ1-3. The CDR3 length is 13 residues.

The chain is built from TRBV29-1 and TRBJ2-7; TCRdb picks TRBD2, but there is no DNA to check that call. This CDR3 contains 14 residues. Germline V lookup: CDR1 SQVTM, CDR2 ANQGSEA. CDR3 sequence reads: CSVAGLAGFYEQYF.

J is TRBJ1-2 and V is TRBV2; there is no DNA to check the TCRdb D call of TRBD1. Per germline, CDR1 SNHLY and CDR2 FYNNEI. CDR3 size: 11 residues. The CDR3 protein is CASGDSYGYTF.

The chain links TRBV27 to TRBJ2-7; TCRdb selects TRBD1, and the lack of DNA leaves this call unchecked. The CDR3 totals 14 residues. The germline CDR1 and CDR2 sequences are MNHEY and SMNVEV (reference sequence). The CDR3: CASSLTGPSYEQYF.

V gene TRBV9 combines with J gene TRBJ2-5; as DNA is missing, the TRBD1 call by TCRdb cannot be tested. Germline V gene lookup returns CDR1 SGDLS and CDR2 YYNGEE. The CDR3 loop spans 14 amino acids. This chain's CDR3 is CASSVSRGLETQYF.

CDR3 amino acids: CSAQDFAYEQYF. The V call is TRBV29-1, the J call TRBJ2-7; TCRdb's D call, TRBD2, is unchecked because there is no DNA. The CDR3 totals 12 residues. Germline V gene data show CDR1 as SQVTM and CDR2 as ANQGSEA.

This chain connects TRBV2 to TRBJ1-2. Germline lookup yields CDR1 SNHLY and CDR2 FYNNEI. The CDR3 consists of 14 residues. The CDR3: CASTLPESYYGYTF.

The CDR3 sequence: CASSSPDRGTEAFF. The chain carries TRBV4-2 and TRBJ1-1; absent DNA, TCRdb's TRBD1 call cannot be checked. This CDR3 comprises 14 residues. Germline CDR1 and CDR2: LGHNA and YNFKEQ.